The TCR beta chain described here comes from a study of PD-1 blockade in classical Hodgkin lymphoma. Comments on this clone: Its antigen is unknown.

Produced via immunoSEQ multiplex PCR; TCRdb's table is partial and in-frame only. In the table there are more than 60,000 clones, roughly 90% of which are singletons. Findings of the study overall: TCR diversity rose significantly by C4D1 in CD4+ but not CD8+ cells. For complete responders, baseline diversity was comparable to that of newly diagnosed patients.

Each patient's relapse followed autologous stem cell transplantation, and brentuximab vedotin exposure varied. Best outcomes ranged across complete response, partial response and progressive disease. This TCR came from a human donor with classical Hodgkin lymphoma. The starting material was peripheral blood mononuclear cells (PBMCs), obtained at baseline.

As DNA, the CDR3 is TGTGCCAGCAGCTTACGGCGGGCCTACGAGCAGTACTTC. Encoded protein: CASSLRRAYEQYF. The chain uses TRBV7-2 and TRBJ2-7; a possible D gene is TRBD2 (5 bases). V was clipped by 2 bases and J by 2 bases, with 7 bases between them. CDR1 is SGHTA, CDR2 FQGNSA, per germline. There are 13 residues in the CDR3.